These 13 T cell receptor beta chains were sequenced from one sample in a study of a mutant IDH1 vaccine in newly diagnosed glioma. Noted time point: week 23, last vaccination. Topical imiquimod accompanied each vaccine dose, which consisted of 300 ug of mutant IDH1 20-mer peptide. Method: immunoSEQ multiplex PCR; TCRdb's copy keeps in-frame clones and lacks some. The sample records tens of thousands of clones, about three quarters being singletons. These receptors are not linked to any known antigen. The sequencing here drew on PBMCs, taken from a glioma patient whose treatment included an IDH1 peptide vaccine. Receptors originate from a man aged 50 or older with glioma.

The genes are TRBV5-4 and TRBJ1-4, with a possible D match to TRBD1 (5 bases). Trimming took 4 bases from V and 6 from J, leaving 13 bases between them. This CDR3 has 14 amino acids. CDR1 is SGHNT, CDR2 YYREEE, per germline (reference sequence). The CDR3 reads CASSGGGRDEKLFF. CDR3 coding DNA: TGTGCCAGCAGCGGCGGGGGGAGGGATGAAAAACTGTTTTTT.

The J gene is TRBJ1-1, the V gene TRBV4-1; the D gene is possibly TRBD1 (6 bases). Trimming took off 1 base at V and 3 bases at J, with 15 bases between the two ends. Germline V gives CDR1 MGHRA, CDR2 YSYEKL. The CDR3 runs 16 residues. The CDR3 loop is CASSQGDIRGDTEAFF. CDR3 nucleotides: TGCGCCAGCAGCCAAGGGGACATTAGGGGGGACACTGAAGCTTTCTTT.

By frequency in the sample, this clone is medium-sized. In the same sample, other DNA sequences code for this CDR3. The CDR3 region is CASSVGGSGGNTIYF. The CDR3, as DNA: TGTGCCAGCAGTGTAGGGGGATCGGGTGGAAACACCATATATTTT. The genes are TRBV2 and TRBJ1-3; a possible D gene is TRBD1 (6 bases). CDR1 SNHLY and CDR2 FYNNEI come from the germline V gene. V lost 4 bases to trimming and J lost 3 bases, with 13 bases between them. This CDR3 spans 15 amino acids.

The DNA for the CDR3 is TGCGCCAGTTTGACAGGGGAAGGAAACACCATATATTTT. Amino acid sequence: CASLTGEGNTIYF. The chain employs TRBV10-2 and TRBJ1-3; 8 bases are a match to TRBD1. Germline V CDR1 and CDR2: WSHSY, SAAADI. The CDR3 has 13 residues. J was trimmed by 4 bases and V by 9 bases; bases with no gene match: 5.

The chain combines TRBV30 with TRBJ1-2; TRBD1 matches at 7 bases. The germline V gene encodes CDR1 GTSNPN and CDR2 SVGIG (reference sequence). The CDR3 sequence is 14 residues long. With 2 bases clipped from V and 4 bases from J, the junction kept 7 bases outside the gene matches. CDR3 nucleotide sequence: TGTGCCTGGAGTCTTACAGGGGAAACCTATGGCTACACCTTC. Translated, it gives CAWSLTGETYGYTF.

In DNA form, the CDR3 reads TGTGCCAGTAGGAGCGGGAGCAGGGGAAGGAACGAGCAGTACTTC. It encodes CASRSGSRGRNEQYF. The chain has TRBV19 and TRBJ2-7; 8 bases are shared with TRBD2. Looked up from germline, CDR1 is LNHDA and CDR2 is SQIVND (reference sequence). Losses at the gene ends were 6 bases for V and 5 bases for J; bases not matched to a gene: 12. This CDR3 comprises 15 residues.

This clone was recorded a few times. V gene TRBV7-9 combines with J gene TRBJ1-6; weak D call: TRBD1 (5 bases). V was cut by 5 bases and J by 5 bases, with 10 bases left in between. Germline loops: CDR1 SEHNR, CDR2 FQNEAQ (reference sequence). The CDR3 consists of 14 residues. The CDR3 DNA is TGTGCCAGCAGCGCAGGGCGGAATAATTCACCCCTCCACTTT. Amino acids: CASSAGRNNSPLHF.

In its sample, this clone was seen once. The CDR3 region is CASSLTDRGGNTIYF. For the CDR3, the DNA is TGTGCCAGCAGCTTAACGGACAGGGGTGGGAACACCATATATTTT. The gene calls are TRBV7-2 and TRBJ1-3, with TRBD1 matching over 9 bases. CDR3 size: 15 residues. V shed 2 bases, J shed 7 bases, and the junction held 6 bases outside the gene matches. The germline gives CDR1 SGHTA, CDR2 FQGNSA.

V is TRBV9 and J is TRBJ2-5; D gene unclear. Germline V gives CDR1 SGDLS, CDR2 YYNGEE. Trimming removed 3 bases from V and 4 bases from J, with 10 bases in between. This CDR3 is built from 13 residues. CDR3 in DNA: TGTGCCAGCAGCGATGGGGTAGGAGAGACCCAGTACTTC. Its translation is CASSDGVGETQYF.

V usage is TRBV19 and J usage is TRBJ2-7; TRBD2 agrees at 8 bases. The CDR3 contains 14 residues. V trimming: 3 bases; J trimming: 7 bases; junction bases outside the gene matches: 8. Germline assignment: CDR1 LNHDA and CDR2 SQIVND (reference sequence). This CDR3 is CASSMSGGSGEQYF. CDR3 DNA sequence: TGTGCCAGTAGTATGAGCGGGGGCTCGGGGGAGCAGTACTTC.

The chain couples TRBV6-1 to TRBJ1-1; D remains unclear. V lost 6 bases to trimming and J lost 1 base, with 9 bases between them. This CDR3 region has 13 residues. Germline V gives CDR1 MNHNS, CDR2 SASEGT. CDR3 in DNA: TGTGCCAGCAGCCTCGGAGCGAACACTGAAGCTTTCTTT. It codes for CASSLGANTEAFF.

CDR3 amino acids: CASSPPTGSAEAFF. In DNA, the CDR3 is TGTGCCAGCTCACCACCGACAGGTTCGGCTGAAGCTTTCTTT. The rearrangement links TRBV18 to TRBJ1-1; D is possibly TRBD1 (6 bases). The V and J ends lost 0 bases and 6 bases respectively, with 11 bases between them. Germline V gene sequence: CDR1 KGHSH, CDR2 LQKENI. This CDR3 has 14 residues.

The V gene is TRBV19, the J gene TRBJ2-2; TRBD1 matches at 7 bases. The germline CDR1 and CDR2 sequences are LNHDA and SQIVND (reference sequence). The CDR3 length is 13 residues. J lost 6 bases, V lost 6 bases, and 4 bases had no gene match. The CDR3 reads CASRGGGSGELFF. The CDR3 bases are TGTGCCAGTAGAGGGGGCGGGTCCGGGGAGCTGTTTTTT.